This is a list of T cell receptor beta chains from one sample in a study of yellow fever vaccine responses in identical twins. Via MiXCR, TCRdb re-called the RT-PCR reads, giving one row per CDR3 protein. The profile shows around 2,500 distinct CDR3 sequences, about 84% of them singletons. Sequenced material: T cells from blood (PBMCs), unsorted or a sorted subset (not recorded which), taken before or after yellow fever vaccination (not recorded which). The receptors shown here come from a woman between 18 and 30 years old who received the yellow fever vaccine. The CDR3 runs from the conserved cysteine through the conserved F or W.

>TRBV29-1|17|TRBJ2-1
CSAGTGRGTSGTSEQFF
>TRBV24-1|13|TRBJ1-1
CATSDLWGTEAFF
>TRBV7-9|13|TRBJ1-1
CASSLSGGPEAFF
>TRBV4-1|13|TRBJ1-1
CASSQEGRIEAFF
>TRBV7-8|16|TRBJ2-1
CASSAPGQGHNNEQFF
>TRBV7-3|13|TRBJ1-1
CASSLISGQTAFF
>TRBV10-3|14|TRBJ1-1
CAISDVPGRPEAFF
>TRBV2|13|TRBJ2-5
CAGAPAGVETQYF
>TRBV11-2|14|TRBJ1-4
CASSHGTGDEKLFF
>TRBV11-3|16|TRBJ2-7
CASSLVPEPGVYEQYF
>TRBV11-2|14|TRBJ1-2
CASSSLRGVYGYTF
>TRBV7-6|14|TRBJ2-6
CASSFRAGANVLTF
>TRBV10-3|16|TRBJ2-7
CAIRGTDKGLSYEQYF
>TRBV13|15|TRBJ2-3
CASRLGTSGADTQYF
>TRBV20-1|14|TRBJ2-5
CSATGTSRDETQYF